The next 27 T cell receptor beta chains were all read from a single sample in a study of blood T cell repertoires in COVID-19. Sequenced by immunoSEQ multiplex PCR; TCRdb stores in-frame clones only, minus some. The data hold roughly 140,000 clones, with around 80% observed a single time. The source material was peripheral blood. The receptors here all came from a man aged 60 to 69 with active or convalescent COVID-19.

The chain uses TRBV2 and TRBJ2-3; D gene unclear. CDR1 SNHLY and CDR2 FYNNEI come from the germline V gene. Trimming stripped 7 bases from V and 5 bases from J, with 13 bases between. The CDR3 has 13 amino acids. CDR3 DNA: TGTGCCAGCAATGCCCCCCTAGAAGATACGCAGTATTTT. Encoded protein: CASNAPLEDTQYF.

This sequence joins TRBV5-6 and TRBJ1-1; D remains unclear. The germline gives CDR1 SGHDT, CDR2 YYEEEE. Trimming cost V 2 bases and J 2 bases, with 13 bases left between them. The CDR3 length is 15 residues. CDR3 loop: CASSLGGSPNTEAFF. The CDR3 region has the DNA TGTGCCAGCAGCTTAGGAGGCTCACCTAACACTGAAGCTTTCTTT.

This clone was picked up one time. This chain joins TRBV27 and TRBJ2-7; D gene uncertain. CDR3 size: 13 residues. V lost 2 bases and J lost 1, with 6 bases in between. The germline V gene has CDR1 MNHEY and CDR2 SMNVEV (reference sequence). In nucleotides, the CDR3 is TGTGCCAGCAGTTTAGGCCCATCCTACGAGCAGTACGTC. It specifies CASSLGPSYEQYV.

This chain connects TRBV4-3 to TRBJ1-1; 8 bases map to TRBD1. The germline gives CDR1 LGHNA, CDR2 YSLEER. The CDR3 runs to 17 residues. The J segment lost 1 base and the V segment lost 1 base, leaving 8 bases of the junction unmatched. This CDR3 is CASSQVVSGGTNTEAFF. The CDR3 DNA sequence: TGCGCCAGCAGCCAAGTTGTATCAGGGGGCACGAACACTGAAGCTTTCTTT.

The chain joins TRBV13 to TRBJ1-2, with 7 bases lining up with TRBD1. The V segment lost 4 bases and the J segment 8 bases; nucleotides outside the gene matches: 7. The CDR3 runs to 13 residues. Germline CDR1 reads PRHDT; CDR2 reads FYEKMQ (reference sequence). Here the CDR3 reads CASSWERGGGYTF. Written as DNA, the CDR3 is TGTGCCAGCAGCTGGGAAAGAGGGGGCGGCTACACCTTC.

The chain joins TRBV11-2 to TRBJ1-1, with D hard to call. The CDR3 is made up of 16 amino acids. Per the germline V gene, CDR1 is SGHAT and CDR2 is FQNNGV. The germline V and J ends were trimmed by 1 base and 1 base, with 13 bases remaining between them. The CDR3 protein is CASSLGWGGRNTEAFF. The CDR3 bases are TGTGCCAGCAGCTTAGGCTGGGGTGGGAGGAACACTGAAGCTTTCTTT.

The chain recombines TRBV19 with TRBJ1-1; 7 bases match TRBD1. The CDR3 loop spans 14 amino acids. The junction had 5 bases not matched to a gene; V was cut back by 3 bases and J by 4 bases. The germline V gene has CDR1 LNHDA and CDR2 SQIVND (reference sequence). Here the CDR3 reads CASSMTGLVTEAFF. The CDR3 region has the DNA TGTGCCAGTAGTATGACAGGGTTGGTCACTGAAGCTTTCTTT.

This clone has just a few counts. The gene calls are TRBV11-3 and TRBJ1-1; 7 bases are a match to TRBD1. The V gene's germline CDR1 is SGHNT and CDR2 YENEEA. With V trimmed by 5 bases and J by 6 bases, 6 bases remained unmatched. This CDR3 region has 13 residues. The CDR3 loop reads CASSLDRVSEAFF. In DNA, the CDR3 is TGTGCCAGCAGCCTCGACAGGGTGTCTGAAGCTTTCTTT.

V is TRBV4-1 and J is TRBJ1-1, with D maybe TRBD1 (6 bases). V gave up 6 bases and J gave up 4 bases, with 18 bases separating them. The CDR3 extends over 15 amino acids. The V gene's germline CDR1 is MGHRA and CDR2 YSYEKL. The CDR3 here is CASRSLTGRVTEAFF. CDR3 nucleotides: TGCGCCAGCAGGAGTCTAACAGGGCGGGTCACTGAAGCTTTCTTT.

This chain uses TRBV6-2 or TRBV6-3 with TRBJ2-7; no clear D. The CDR3 consists of 13 residues. Germline V gene data show CDR1 as MNHEY and CDR2 as SVGEGT. The ends were cut back, 4 bases at V and 0 bases at J, with 7 bases in the middle. This CDR3 reads CASSFLYSYEQYV. The CDR3, as DNA: TGTGCCAGCAGTTTTCTCTACTCCTACGAGCAGTACGTC.

The rearrangement links TRBV7-2 to TRBJ1-2, with D possibly matching TRBD1 (5 bases). Germline V gene lookup returns CDR1 SGHTA and CDR2 FQGNSA. Trimming took 1 base from V and 0 from J, leaving 12 bases between them. The CDR3 contains 16 residues. The CDR3 region is CASSLVGAGSNYGYTF. The CDR3 coding sequence is TGTGCCAGCAGCTTAGTTGGGGCAGGCTCTAACTATGGCTACACCTTC. Variable domain in full (rest from reference TRBV7-2 and TRBJ1-2): GAGVSQSPSNKVTEKGKDVELRCDPISGHTALYWYRQSLGQGLEFLIYFQGNSAPDKSGLPSDRFSAERTGGSVSTLTIQRTQQEDSAVYLCASSLVGAGSNYGYTFGSGTRLTVV.

This clone came up a few times. DNA of the CDR3: TGTGCCAGCACACTTTCCCGGACAGGAAGGAGTGGCTACACCTTC. Amino acids: CASTLSRTGRSGYTF. This chain joins TRBV6-5 and TRBJ1-2; 7 positions match TRBD1. The CDR3 spans 15 residues. Germline CDR1 is MNHEY and CDR2 is SVGAGI. The ends lost 7 bases at V and 7 bases at J; junction bases unmatched: 15.

The chain is built from TRBV18 and TRBJ2-3; D uncertain. The V end was cut by 2 bases, the J end by 1 base, with 16 bases between. Germline CDR1 KGHSH, CDR2 LQKENI. This CDR3 spans 17 amino acids. The CDR3: CASSPLEASLGTDTQYF. Here the CDR3 DNA reads TGTGCCAGCTCACCATTAGAAGCGAGCCTTGGCACAGATACGCAGTATTTT.

V is TRBV27 and J is TRBJ2-5; D possibly corresponds to TRBD2 (6 bases). Looked up from germline, CDR1 is MNHEY and CDR2 is SMNVEV (reference sequence). This CDR3 region has 13 residues. The V gene lost 6 bases and the J gene lost 3 bases, with 11 bases spanning the gap. CDR3: CASSPGLEETQYF. The CDR3 DNA sequence: TGTGCCAGCAGCCCGGGACTTGAAGAGACCCAGTACTTC.

This clone showed up just once. This chain connects TRBV27 to TRBJ2-1; 9 bases match TRBD2. The ends lost 3 bases at V and 5 bases at J; junction bases unmatched: 14. Per germline, CDR1 MNHEY and CDR2 SMNVEV (reference sequence). CDR3 length: 18 residues. Here the CDR3 reads CASSLFYGSGSSNNEQFF. CDR3 nucleotide sequence: TGTGCCAGCAGTTTGTTTTATGGTAGCGGGAGTTCAAACAATGAGCAGTTCTTC.

V is TRBV7-9 and J is TRBJ2-7, with D tentatively TRBD1 (5 bases). The CDR3 runs 14 residues. The V end was cut by 3 bases, the J end by 5 bases, with 14 bases between. Germline assignment: CDR1 SEHNR and CDR2 FQNEAQ (reference sequence). The CDR3 DNA reads TGTGCCAGCAGCTTTCAGGGAAAGGAGAACGAGCAGTACGTC. It is translated as CASSFQGKENEQYV.

The chain couples TRBV10-1 to TRBJ2-3; no firm D call. Trimming stripped 2 bases from V and 6 bases from J, with 21 bases between. Germline V gives CDR1 WNHNN, CDR2 SYGVQD (reference sequence). This CDR3 has 17 residues. The chain's CDR3 is CASSEDDSSTPHDTQYF. CDR3 bases: TGCGCCAGCAGTGAGGACGACTCCTCAACCCCACACGATACGCAGTATTTT.

This sequence joins TRBV7-2 and TRBJ2-7; 10 bases agree with TRBD2. Germline CDR1 SGHTA, CDR2 FQGNSA. Germline trimming cut 5 bases from V and 2 bases from J; bases unmatched to any gene: 6. The CDR3 contains 15 residues. This CDR3 is CASSPSAGGPYEQYF. Written as DNA, the CDR3 is TGTGCCAGCAGCCCCTCAGCGGGGGGGCCCTACGAGCAGTACTTC.

The chain uses TRBV9 and TRBJ1-4; 10 positions match TRBD1. Germline trimming cut 4 bases from V and 12 bases from J; bases unmatched to any gene: 6. The CDR3 has 13 residues. Germline V lookup: CDR1 SGDLS, CDR2 YYNGEE. The DNA of the CDR3 is TGTGCCAGCAGCTCTAGGGACAGGGGAGAACTGTTTTTT. Residues: CASSSRDRGELFF. Supplemented by reference TRBV9 and TRBJ1-4, the full variable domain reads DSGVTQTPKHLITATGQRVTLRCSPRSGDLSVYWYQQSLDQGLQFLIQYYNGEERAKGNILERFSAQQFPDLHSELNLSSLELGDSALYFCASSSRDRGELFFGSGTQLSVL.

The chain has TRBV30 and TRBJ2-3; 9 positions match TRBD2. Germline V gene data show CDR1 as GTSNPN and CDR2 as SVGIG (reference sequence). The CDR3 runs to 15 residues. V gave up 8 bases and J gave up 2 bases; unmatched junction bases: 11. Here the CDR3 reads CALGPSGGTTDTQYF. The CDR3 region has the DNA TGTGCCCTGGGTCCCAGCGGGGGGACCACAGATACGCAGTATTTT.

V gene TRBV2 combines with J gene TRBJ2-1; D remains unclear. This CDR3 is built from 15 residues. The germline V gene has CDR1 SNHLY and CDR2 FYNNEI. The V and J ends lost 0 bases and 4 bases respectively, with 10 bases between them. CDR3 region: CASSEAAAFYNEQFF. The CDR3 DNA sequence: TGTGCCAGCAGTGAAGCGGCGGCATTTTACAATGAGCAGTTCTTC.

J is TRBJ1-2 and V is TRBV4-1; D gene ambiguous. From germline, CDR1 is MGHRA and CDR2 YSYEKL. V was cut by 0 bases and J by 8 bases, with 13 bases left in between. The CDR3 loop spans 14 amino acids. In nucleotides, the CDR3 is TGCGCCAGCAGCCAAGAGTACGCGCTCTTGGGCTACACCTTC. It encodes CASSQEYALLGYTF.

This chain connects TRBV4-3 to TRBJ2-1; 9 bases fit TRBD1. Germline CDR1 is LGHNA and CDR2 is YSLEER. This CDR3 is built from 17 residues. The junction had 9 bases not matched to a gene; V was cut back by 0 bases and J by 6 bases. The CDR3 coding sequence is TGCGCCAGCAGCCAAGAAAGGACAGGGGTCTGGCGCAATGAGCAGTTCTTC. Translated: CASSQERTGVWRNEQFF.

The chain couples TRBV6-2 or TRBV6-3 to TRBJ1-1; D might be TRBD1 (5 bases). This CDR3 spans 15 amino acids. Germline V gene lookup returns CDR1 MNHEY and CDR2 SVGEGT. Trimming removed 2 bases from V and 0 bases from J, with 10 bases in between. DNA for the CDR3: TGTGCCAGCAGTTACCCCCGACAGCTGAACACTGAAGCTTTCTTT. This encodes CASSYPRQLNTEAFF.

The V call is TRBV5-1, the J call TRBJ2-3, with TRBD2 as a possible D gene (6 bases). Germline assignment: CDR1 SGHRS and CDR2 YFSETQ. There are 14 residues in the CDR3. Trimming left V 4 bases short and J 4 bases short, with 13 bases between. CDR3 sequence reads: CASSVSGESDTQYF. The CDR3 bases are TGCGCCAGCAGCGTTTCGGGAGAATCAGATACGCAGTATTTT.

This chain links TRBV3-1 (or the pseudogene TRBV3-2) with TRBJ1-1, with 7 bases identical to TRBD1. The CDR3 runs to 15 residues. Trimming cost V 3 bases and J 2 bases; bases outside gene matches: 6. Germline V gene data show CDR1 as LGHDT and CDR2 as YNNKEL (reference sequence). Here the CDR3 DNA reads TGTGCCAGCAGCCATTCCGGGACAGACAACACTGAAGCTTTCTTT. As protein: CASSHSGTDNTEAFF.

The chain is built from TRBV7-9 and TRBJ2-7; no firm D call. The V end lost 1 base, the J end lost 6 bases, and 7 bases lay between the germline ends. The CDR3 has 12 amino acids. Germline V gene data show CDR1 as SEHNR and CDR2 as FQNEAQ (reference sequence). CDR3 loop: CASSLGATEQYF. CDR3 coding DNA: TGTGCCAGCAGCTTAGGAGCGACCGAGCAGTACTTC.